The 17 T cell receptor beta chains given below trace back to one sample, sequenced in a study of blood T cell repertoires in COVID-19. The data were produced by immunoSEQ multiplex PCR, yet TCRdb's version contains in-frame clones alone and is incomplete. Seen here are roughly 140,000 clones, around 80% observed once, and the top ten hold roughly 7%. The sequencing sample was made of PBMCs or T cells enriched from blood (not recorded which). All receptors derive from a man over 45 who had recovered from COVID-19.

The chain joins TRBV5-1 to TRBJ1-2; 9 nucleotides agree with TRBD1. The CDR3 runs to 14 residues. The germline V gene has CDR1 SGHRS and CDR2 YFSETQ. The V and J ends lost 0 bases and 4 bases, in that order; junction bases with no gene match: 1. The CDR3 bases are TGCGCCAGCAGCTTGGGGGGACAGGGCTATGGCTACACCTTC. This gives the protein CASSLGGQGYGYTF.

This clone was counted ten times or more. The chain links TRBV12-3 or TRBV12-4 to TRBJ1-1; D call uncertain. The CDR3 is 12 amino acids. V lost 2 bases, J lost 5 bases, and 6 bases lay in between. Here the CDR3 reads CASSLLRTEAFF. The CDR3 DNA is TGTGCCAGCAGTTTATTGAGGACTGAAGCTTTCTTT.

The table lists this clone with a few counts. This sequence joins TRBV27 and TRBJ1-2, with 8 bases that match TRBD1. This CDR3 is built from 15 residues. CDR1 and CDR2 from the germline V gene are MNHEY and SMNVEV (reference sequence). Trimming cost V 0 bases and J 10 bases; bases outside gene matches: 10. The CDR3 protein is CASSLSGTGVLFYTF. CDR3 DNA sequence: TGTGCCAGCAGTTTATCGGGGACAGGCGTACTTTTCTACACCTTC.

A few counts support this clone. A read error may account for a junction end that differs from germline. The genes are TRBV7-7 and TRBJ2-3; a weak D match, TRBD2 (5 bases). The CDR3 runs 15 residues. Germline CDR1 is SSHAT and CDR2 is FNYEAQ (reference sequence). The CDR3 DNA is TGTGCTAGCAGCTTAACCGGTAGCGGCACAGATACGCAGTATTTT. It is translated as CASSLTGSGTDTQYF.

This chain joins TRBV5-1 and TRBJ1-2; D is possibly TRBD1 (5 bases). The CDR3 has 17 amino acids. V was cut by 0 bases and J by 4 bases, with 19 bases left in between. Germline V gene data show CDR1 as SGHRS and CDR2 as YFSETQ. The CDR3 bases are TGCGCCAGCAGCTTGGCCTCGGGTCAGGGAGGAGGCTATGGCTACACCTTC. Amino acid sequence: CASSLASGQGGGYGYTF.

This clone turned up a few times. This chain uses TRBV4-2 with TRBJ1-2; 8 positions agree with TRBD1. CDR1 is LGHNA and CDR2 is YNFKEQ in the germline V gene. The CDR3 contains 16 residues. V lost 4 bases and J lost 3; bases outside the gene matches: 10. The CDR3 region has the DNA TGTGCCAGCAGCCTTGGCCAGGGGGCCCCATACTATGGCTACACCTTC. It codes for CASSLGQGAPYYGYTF.

The chain's CDR3 is CASSYQGRTDTQYF. CDR3 in DNA: TGTGCCAGCAGTTACCAGGGTAGAACAGATACGCAGTATTTT. The rearrangement uses TRBV6-5 and TRBJ2-3; tentatively, D is TRBD1 (5 bases). The CDR3 runs to 14 residues. Germline CDR1 MNHEY, CDR2 SVGAGI. Trimming stripped 2 bases from V and 3 bases from J, with 9 bases between.

The chain is built from TRBV7-2 and TRBJ1-3; the D gene is possibly TRBD1 (6 bases). The germline V and J ends were trimmed by 2 bases and 1 base, with 6 bases remaining between them. The CDR3 has 14 residues. Germline CDR1 and CDR2: SGHTA and FQGNSA. CDR3 in DNA: TGTGCCAGCAGCTTACAGGGGTCTGGAAACACCATATATTTT. It is translated as CASSLQGSGNTIYF. The variable domain in full, with the rest retrieved from reference TRBV7-2 and TRBJ1-3, is GAGVSQSPSNKVTEKGKDVELRCDPISGHTALYWYRQSLGQGLEFLIYFQGNSAPDKSGLPSDRFSAERTGGSVSTLTIQRTQQEDSAVYLCASSLQGSGNTIYFGEGSWLTVV.

DNA for the CDR3: TGTGCCAGCAGTTATACGGGAACTAATGAAAAACTGTTTTTT. Residues: CASSYTGTNEKLFF. This sequence joins TRBV6-5 and TRBJ1-4; D gene ambiguous. This CDR3 comprises 14 residues. CDR1 is MNHEY, CDR2 SVGAGI, per germline. Trimming left V 3 bases short and J 1 base short, with 6 bases between.

The gene calls are TRBV15 and TRBJ2-5; TRBD1 matches 8 bases. V lost 2 bases and J lost 2; bases outside the gene matches: 4. The CDR3 length is 15 residues. CDR1 and CDR2 (germline): LNHNV, YYDKDF (reference sequence). CDR3 sequence: CATSRPWTGQETQYF. CDR3 DNA sequence: TGTGCCACCAGCAGACCCTGGACAGGGCAAGAGACCCAGTACTTC.

This clone was found many times. This sequence joins TRBV11-3 and TRBJ2-7; 11 bases match TRBD1. V shed 5 bases and J 2 bases; nucleotides not matched to a gene: 5. The CDR3 spans 15 residues. The V gene's germline CDR1 is SGHNT and CDR2 YENEEA. The CDR3 loop is CASSRPGQGAYEQYF. CDR3 nucleotide sequence: TGTGCCAGCAGCCGGCCGGGACAGGGGGCCTACGAGCAGTACTTC.

The V call is TRBV18, the J call TRBJ2-3, with 11 bases aligning to TRBD2. The ends lost 2 bases at V and 2 bases at J; junction bases unmatched: 3. The germline gives CDR1 KGHSH, CDR2 LQKENI. The CDR3 has 16 residues. In DNA form, the CDR3 reads TGTGCCAGCTCACCAGGGACTAGCGGATACACAGATACGCAGTATTTT. Protein product: CASSPGTSGYTDTQYF.

The V and J genes are TRBV18 and TRBJ1-2, with 8 nucleotides matching TRBD1. CDR3 length: 15 residues. The V gene's germline CDR1 is KGHSH and CDR2 LQKENI. V was clipped by 3 bases and J by 0 bases; unmatched bases: 3. The DNA of the CDR3 is TGTGCCAGCTCACCTCGACAGGGGACTAACTATGGCTACACCTTC. It encodes CASSPRQGTNYGYTF.

The chain recombines TRBV7-3 with TRBJ2-1; D unclear. The V end was cut by 5 bases, the J end by 1 base, with 12 bases between. The germline CDR1 and CDR2 sequences are SGHTA and FQGTGA. The CDR3 covers 15 residues. In DNA, the CDR3 is TGTGCCAGCAGCGAAACAGTAAGTTCCTACAATGAGCAGTTCTTC. This encodes CASSETVSSYNEQFF.

The chain links TRBV5-1 to TRBJ1-1; 7 positions agree with TRBD1. Losses at the gene ends were 0 bases for V and 0 bases for J; bases not matched to a gene: 2. This CDR3 comprises 15 residues. Germline loops: CDR1 SGHRS, CDR2 YFSETQ. This CDR3 is CASSLGGQLNTEAFF. CDR3 nucleotide sequence: TGCGCCAGCAGCTTGGGGGGACAGTTGAACACTGAAGCTTTCTTT.

DNA of the CDR3: TGTGCCAGCAGTTACGGGGACTCCCAGGGCGGTGAGCAGTTCTTC. It codes for CASSYGDSQGGEQFF. This chain joins TRBV6-5 and TRBJ2-1; TRBD2 might be the D (6 bases). Germline-derived CDR1 and CDR2 are MNHEY and SVGAGI. The CDR3 is 15 residues long. V was clipped by 2 bases and J by 9 bases, with 17 bases between them.

The rearrangement links TRBV11-3 to TRBJ2-3; 8 bases align to TRBD2. The length of the CDR3 is 17 residues. V shed 5 bases and J 8 bases; nucleotides not matched to a gene: 18. Germline V gene data show CDR1 as SGHNT and CDR2 as YENEEA. The CDR3 spells CASSPGALAGGRGTQYF. CDR3 coding DNA: TGTGCCAGCAGCCCCGGAGCTCTGGCGGGGGGCCGGGGTACGCAGTATTTT.